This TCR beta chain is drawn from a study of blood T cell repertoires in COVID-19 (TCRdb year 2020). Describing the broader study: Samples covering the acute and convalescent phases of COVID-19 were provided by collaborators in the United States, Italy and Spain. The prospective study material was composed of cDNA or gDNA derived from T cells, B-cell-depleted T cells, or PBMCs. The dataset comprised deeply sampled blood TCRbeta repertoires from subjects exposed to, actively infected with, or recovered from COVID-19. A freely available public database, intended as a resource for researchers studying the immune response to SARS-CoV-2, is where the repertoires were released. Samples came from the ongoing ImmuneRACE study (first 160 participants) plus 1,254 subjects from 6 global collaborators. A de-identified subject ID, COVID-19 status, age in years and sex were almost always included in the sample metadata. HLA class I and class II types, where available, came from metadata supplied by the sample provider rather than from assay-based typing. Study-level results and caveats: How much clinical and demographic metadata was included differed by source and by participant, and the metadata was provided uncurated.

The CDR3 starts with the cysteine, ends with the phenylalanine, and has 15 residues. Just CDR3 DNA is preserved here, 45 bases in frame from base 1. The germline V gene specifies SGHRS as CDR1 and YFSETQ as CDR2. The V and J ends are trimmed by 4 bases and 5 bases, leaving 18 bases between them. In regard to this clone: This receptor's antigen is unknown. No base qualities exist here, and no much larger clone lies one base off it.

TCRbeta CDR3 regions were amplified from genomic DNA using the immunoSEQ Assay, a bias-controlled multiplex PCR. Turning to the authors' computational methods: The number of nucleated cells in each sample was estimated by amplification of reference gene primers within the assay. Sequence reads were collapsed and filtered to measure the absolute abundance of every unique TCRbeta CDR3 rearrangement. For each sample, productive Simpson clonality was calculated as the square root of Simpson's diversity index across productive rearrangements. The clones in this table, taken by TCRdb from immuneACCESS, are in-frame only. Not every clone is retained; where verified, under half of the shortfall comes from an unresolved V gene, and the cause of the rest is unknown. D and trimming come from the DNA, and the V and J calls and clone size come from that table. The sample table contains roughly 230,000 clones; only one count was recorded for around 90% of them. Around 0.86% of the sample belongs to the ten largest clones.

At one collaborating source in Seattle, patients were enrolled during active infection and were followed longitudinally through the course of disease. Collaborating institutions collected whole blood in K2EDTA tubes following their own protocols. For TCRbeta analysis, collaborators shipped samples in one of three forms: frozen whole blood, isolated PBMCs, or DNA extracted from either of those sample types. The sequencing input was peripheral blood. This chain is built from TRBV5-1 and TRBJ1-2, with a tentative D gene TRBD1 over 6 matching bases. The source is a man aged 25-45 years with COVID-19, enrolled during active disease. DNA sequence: TGCGCCAGCAGCAAAGATACAGGGTTCGAATATGGCTACACCTTC. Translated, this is CASSKDTGFEYGYTF. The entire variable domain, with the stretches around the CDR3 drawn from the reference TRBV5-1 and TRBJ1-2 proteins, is KAGVTQTPRYLIKTRGQQVTLSCSPISGHRSVSWYQQTPGQGLQFLFEYFSETQRNKGNFPGRFSGRQFSNSRSEMNVSTLELGDSALYLCASSKDTGFEYGYTFGSGTRLTVV.